This is a list of T cell receptor beta chains from one sample in a study of identical twins. TCRdb itself ran the 5' RACE reads through MiXCR, one entry per CDR3 protein. This table holds roughly 770,000 distinct CDR3 sequences, around a sixth found once. Separately, the same data were catalogued under a study of T cells expressing NK-cell markers.

What was sequenced was PBMCs. The receptors derive from a woman aged 18-29 years in good health. Each CDR3 is given with its conserved first and last residue. A D gene is named only where the DNA matches it firmly. Size is omitted from some rows. Given values are once, few, many or a class for expanded clones.

d_call: NA
clone_size: few
j_call: TRBJ2-7
v_call: TRBV9
cdr3_aa: CASSEGHTYYEQYF
cdr3_nt: TGTGCCAGCAGCGAGGGACATACGTACTACGAGCAGTACTTC

d_call: NA
clone_size: few
j_call: TRBJ2-2
v_call: TRBV12-3/TRBV12-4
cdr3_aa: CASSLALNSGRSRLFF
cdr3_nt: TGTGCCAGCAGTTTAGCGCTAAATTCCGGTCGGAGCCGGCTGTTTTTT

d_call: NA
clone_size: few
j_call: TRBJ2-7
v_call: TRBV20-1
cdr3_aa: CSARGGFSYEQYF
cdr3_nt: TGCAGTGCTCGAGGGGGATTTTCCTACGAGCAGTACTTC

d_call: NA
clone_size: few
j_call: TRBJ2-7
v_call: TRBV6-1
cdr3_aa: CASSQGLYRVKTYEQYF
cdr3_nt: TGTGCCAGCAGCCAGGGGTTATACAGGGTAAAGACCTACGAGCAGTACTTC

d_call: TRBD2
clone_size: NA
j_call: TRBJ2-7
v_call: TRBV5-1
cdr3_aa: CASSLVLAGYEQYF
cdr3_nt: TGCGCCAGCAGCTTGGTACTAGCGGGTTACGAGCAGTACTTC

d_call: TRBD1
clone_size: NA
j_call: TRBJ2-3
v_call: TRBV7-2
cdr3_aa: CASSRTGDSIDTQYF
cdr3_nt: TGTGCCAGCAGCAGGACAGGGGACAGCATCGATACGCAGTATTTT

d_call: NA
clone_size: NA
j_call: TRBJ2-1
v_call: TRBV30
cdr3_aa: CAWTSAFNEQFF
cdr3_nt: TGTGCCTGGACTAGCGCTTTCAATGAGCAGTTCTTC

d_call: NA
clone_size: NA
j_call: TRBJ2-1
v_call: TRBV5-1
cdr3_aa: CASSPTPDLSYNEQFF
cdr3_nt: TGCGCCAGCAGCCCTACCCCAGATCTTTCCTACAATGAGCAGTTCTTC

d_call: NA
clone_size: NA
j_call: TRBJ2-1
v_call: TRBV6-2/TRBV6-3
cdr3_aa: CASSYGYKVERHNEQFF
cdr3_nt: TGTGCCAGCAGTTACGGCTATAAGGTAGAGCGTCACAATGAGCAGTTCTTC

d_call: TRBD1
clone_size: NA
j_call: TRBJ2-1
v_call: TRBV6-1
cdr3_aa: CASSGTGTDNEQFF
cdr3_nt: TGTGCCAGCAGTGGGACAGGGACGGACAATGAGCAGTTCTTC

d_call: NA
clone_size: NA
j_call: TRBJ2-3
v_call: TRBV11-2
cdr3_aa: CASSPRSAMGRSVDTQYF
cdr3_nt: TGTGCCAGCAGCCCACGAAGTGCCATGGGGCGAAGCGTAGATACGCAGTATTTT

d_call: TRBD1
clone_size: NA
j_call: TRBJ1-5
v_call: TRBV20-1
cdr3_aa: CSATDRAGGFGQPQHF
cdr3_nt: TGCAGTGCTACAGATAGAGCAGGGGGCTTTGGTCAGCCCCAGCATTTT

d_call: NA
clone_size: NA
j_call: TRBJ1-3
v_call: TRBV7-6
cdr3_aa: CASSYLVEGGTGNTIYF
cdr3_nt: TGTGCCAGCAGCTACCTAGTTGAGGGGGGGACTGGAAACACCATATATTTT

d_call: NA
clone_size: NA
j_call: TRBJ2-1
v_call: TRBV5-1
cdr3_aa: CASSWGVGNEQFF
cdr3_nt: TGCGCCAGCAGCTGGGGGGTGGGGAATGAGCAGTTCTTC

d_call: NA
clone_size: NA
j_call: TRBJ2-5
v_call: TRBV5-1
cdr3_aa: CASRPTRGRETQYF
cdr3_nt: TGCGCCAGCAGACCTACACGGGGAAGAGAGACCCAGTACTTC

d_call: NA
clone_size: few
j_call: TRBJ2-2
v_call: TRBV5-6
cdr3_aa: CASSRSSGHENTGELFF
cdr3_nt: TGTGCCAGCAGCAGATCTTCGGGACACGAGAACACCGGGGAGCTGTTTTTT

d_call: NA
clone_size: many
j_call: TRBJ1-1
v_call: TRBV12-3/TRBV12-4
cdr3_aa: CASSLQDMNTEAFF
cdr3_nt: TGTGCCAGCAGTTTACAGGATATGAACACTGAAGCTTTCTTT

d_call: TRBD1
clone_size: many
j_call: TRBJ2-7
v_call: TRBV12-3/TRBV12-4
cdr3_aa: CASSLTGTVSYEQYF
cdr3_nt: TGTGCCAGCAGTCTTACCGGGACAGTTTCCTACGAGCAGTACTTC

d_call: TRBD2
clone_size: few
j_call: TRBJ2-1
v_call: TRBV2
cdr3_aa: CARGLAGGVEQFF
cdr3_nt: TGTGCCAGGGGACTAGCGGGAGGGGTTGAGCAGTTCTTC

d_call: NA
clone_size: NA
j_call: TRBJ1-6
v_call: TRBV12-3/TRBV12-4
cdr3_aa: CASSRGGNSPLHF
cdr3_nt: TGTGCCAGCAGCAGGGGTGGAAATTCACCCCTCCACTTT

d_call: NA
clone_size: few
j_call: TRBJ2-6
v_call: TRBV24-1
cdr3_aa: CATSDSTVAGANVLTF
cdr3_nt: TGTGCCACCAGTGATTCAACGGTTGCTGGGGCCAACGTCCTGACTTTC

d_call: TRBD1
clone_size: few
j_call: TRBJ2-1
v_call: TRBV5-1
cdr3_aa: CASSPEVGTGSNEQFF
cdr3_nt: TGCGCCAGCAGCCCGGAGGTTGGGACAGGGTCCAATGAGCAGTTCTTC

d_call: TRBD2
clone_size: NA
j_call: TRBJ2-2
v_call: TRBV29-1
cdr3_aa: CSTTSGINTGELFF
cdr3_nt: TGCAGCACGACTAGCGGGATTAACACCGGGGAGCTGTTTTTT

d_call: NA
clone_size: few
j_call: TRBJ2-2
v_call: TRBV7-2
cdr3_aa: CASSYGDYTGELFF
cdr3_nt: TGTGCCAGCAGCTATGGCGACTACACCGGGGAGCTGTTTTTT

d_call: TRBD1
clone_size: NA
j_call: TRBJ1-1
v_call: TRBV10-3
cdr3_aa: CAIRDRDLTEAFF
cdr3_nt: TGTGCCATCAGGGACAGGGATCTCACTGAAGCTTTCTTT

d_call: TRBD1
clone_size: NA
j_call: TRBJ1-2
v_call: TRBV20-1
cdr3_aa: CSASGQGNHYGYTF
cdr3_nt: TGCAGTGCCTCCGGACAGGGGAATCACTATGGCTACACCTTC

d_call: TRBD1
clone_size: few
j_call: TRBJ1-4
v_call: TRBV5-1
cdr3_aa: CASSPNDRVGEKLFF
cdr3_nt: TGCGCCAGCAGCCCGAACGACAGGGTGGGGGAAAAACTGTTTTTT

d_call: NA
clone_size: few
j_call: TRBJ2-7
v_call: TRBV6-1
cdr3_aa: CASSETGYSYEQYF
cdr3_nt: TGTGCCAGCAGTGAGACAGGCTACTCCTACGAGCAGTACTTC

d_call: NA
clone_size: few
j_call: TRBJ1-4
v_call: TRBV20-1
cdr3_aa: CSARDPQGSEKLFF
cdr3_nt: TGCAGTGCTAGAGATCCCCAGGGAAGTGAAAAACTGTTTTTT

d_call: NA
clone_size: few
j_call: TRBJ1-5
v_call: TRBV20-1
cdr3_aa: CSASQGFDQPQHF
cdr3_nt: TGCAGTGCTAGCCAGGGATTTGATCAGCCCCAGCATTTT

d_call: TRBD1
clone_size: few
j_call: TRBJ1-1
v_call: TRBV6-1
cdr3_aa: CASSGQGSDSEAFF
cdr3_nt: TGTGCCAGCTCAGGACAGGGGAGTGACAGTGAAGCTTTCTTT

d_call: NA
clone_size: NA
j_call: TRBJ1-2
v_call: TRBV10-3
cdr3_aa: CATKGRESYGYTF
cdr3_nt: TGTGCCACCAAGGGAAGGGAATCCTATGGCTACACCTTC

d_call: NA
clone_size: NA
j_call: TRBJ2-3
v_call: TRBV20-1
cdr3_aa: CSAQGQSTDTQYF
cdr3_nt: TGCAGTGCTCAAGGACAGAGCACAGATACGCAGTATTTT

d_call: NA
clone_size: NA
j_call: TRBJ1-1
v_call: TRBV25-1
cdr3_aa: CASSAPGTEAFF
cdr3_nt: TGTGCCAGCAGTGCCCCGGGGACTGAAGCTTTCTTT

d_call: TRBD1
clone_size: many
j_call: TRBJ1-1
v_call: TRBV27
cdr3_aa: CASSRQGTEAFF
cdr3_nt: TGTGCCAGCAGTCGACAGGGGACTGAAGCTTTCTTT

d_call: NA
clone_size: few
j_call: TRBJ2-7
v_call: TRBV9
cdr3_aa: CASSVGAGAYEQYF
cdr3_nt: TGTGCCAGCAGCGTAGGCGCAGGCGCCTACGAGCAGTACTTC

d_call: NA
clone_size: NA
j_call: TRBJ1-2
v_call: TRBV19
cdr3_aa: CASSIFPSGETF
cdr3_nt: TGTGCCAGTAGTATATTTCCGAGCGGCGAGACCTTC

d_call: NA
clone_size: few
j_call: TRBJ1-1
v_call: TRBV6-6
cdr3_aa: CASSYYSEAFF
cdr3_nt: TGTGCCAGCAGTTACTATAGCGAAGCTTTCTTT

d_call: TRBD2
clone_size: few
j_call: TRBJ2-4
v_call: TRBV20-1
cdr3_aa: CSATGLAGVKNIQYF
cdr3_nt: TGCAGTGCTACGGGACTAGCGGGAGTCAAAAACATTCAGTACTTC

d_call: NA
clone_size: NA
j_call: TRBJ2-3
v_call: TRBV12-3/TRBV12-4
cdr3_aa: CASSRLVRGPTDTQYF
cdr3_nt: TGTGCCAGCAGTCGATTGGTGCGGGGGCCCACAGATACGCAGTATTTT

d_call: TRBD1
clone_size: many
j_call: TRBJ2-3
v_call: TRBV12-3/TRBV12-4
cdr3_aa: CASRTTGADTQYF
cdr3_nt: TGTGCCAGCAGGACGACAGGGGCAGACACGCAGTATTTT

d_call: NA
clone_size: many
j_call: TRBJ2-1
v_call: TRBV4-3
cdr3_aa: CASSAHSPGGTYNEQFF
cdr3_nt: TGCGCCAGCAGCGCTCATAGTCCCGGGGGAACCTACAATGAGCAGTTCTTC

d_call: TRBD1
clone_size: few
j_call: TRBJ2-7
v_call: TRBV29-1
cdr3_aa: CSVSGGTGSDEQYF
cdr3_nt: TGCAGCGTTTCAGGGGGGACAGGGAGTGACGAGCAGTACTTC

d_call: TRBD2
clone_size: NA
j_call: TRBJ2-1
v_call: TRBV29-1
cdr3_aa: CSVPGLGYEQFF
cdr3_nt: TGCAGCGTCCCGGGACTAGGCTATGAGCAGTTCTTC

d_call: NA
clone_size: NA
j_call: TRBJ1-1
v_call: TRBV20-1
cdr3_aa: CSARDQAGYTEAFF
cdr3_nt: TGCAGTGCTAGAGATCAGGCCGGGTACACTGAAGCTTTCTTT

d_call: NA
clone_size: few
j_call: TRBJ2-1
v_call: TRBV11-2
cdr3_aa: CASSARVFRDANHEQFF
cdr3_nt: TGTGCCAGCAGCGCGAGGGTATTTCGGGACGCTAACCATGAGCAGTTCTTC

d_call: TRBD2
clone_size: few
j_call: TRBJ2-1
v_call: TRBV12-3/TRBV12-4
cdr3_aa: CASSRSLGKAGMYEQFF
cdr3_nt: TGTGCCAGCAGCCGATCTCTGGGGAAAGCGGGAATGTATGAGCAGTTCTTC